This T cell receptor (beta chain) appears in the sequencing data of a study of cytomegalovirus exposure and HLA in healthy donors. Overall study findings and caveats: A previous analysis found most TCR beta V segments productive roughly 90% or roughly 30% of the time. It is likely that the observed cluster of highly shared sequence variants was a sequencing artifact. One variant, a missense change in DCLRE1C, was linked in a later analysis to TCR beta V- and J-gene trimming.

Primers for the PCR totalled 60 Vbeta and 13 Jbeta. Sequenced by immunoSEQ multiplex PCR; TCRdb stores in-frame clones only, minus some. This repertoire shows about 96,000 clones, roughly 74% found once; its top ten account for roughly 14%. As to this clone: Antigen unknown.

CDR3 length equals 14 residues. Looked up from germline, CDR1 is LNHNV and CDR2 is YYDKDF (reference sequence). V lost 3 bases and J 6 bases, leaving 13 bases between the germline ends. The TCR was taken from a woman aged 70 to 79 in good health and CMV-seropositive. The source material was PBMCs. The rearrangement joins TRBV15 to TRBJ2-3; the D gene is possibly TRBD1 (6 bases). CDR3 protein: CATSSARGRDTQYF. The CDR3, as DNA: TGTGCCACCAGCAGTGCCAGGGGCCGGGATACGCAGTATTTT.